Listed below are T cell receptor beta chains from one sample, sequenced in a study of blood T cell repertoires in COVID-19. The data were produced by immunoSEQ multiplex PCR, yet TCRdb's version contains in-frame clones alone and is incomplete. The data contain about 40,000 clones, approximately 81% of them singletons. The specimen sequenced was peripheral blood. The receptors derive from a man aged 80 or over with active or convalescent COVID-19. Both conserved end residues are part of each CDR3. A D gene is named only where the DNA matches it firmly. Size values are once, few and many counts, or a class for expanded clones, and some rows have none.

size,V,D,J,CDR3,DNA
-,TRBV2,TRBD1,TRBJ2-3,CASSVDRGRDTQYF,TGTGCCAGCAGTGTGGACAGGGGGCGAGATACGCAGTATTTT
-,TRBV5-1,TRBD1,TRBJ1-2,CASSLGDRNNYGYTF,TGCGCCAGCAGCTTGGGGGACAGGAATAACTATGGCTACACCTTC
-,TRBV2,-,TRBJ2-1,CASSPNVGNEQFF,TGTGCCAGTTCTCCTAACGTCGGCAATGAGCAGTTCTTC
-,TRBV5-5,TRBD1,TRBJ1-1,CASSLAGTGNTEAFF,TGTGCCAGCAGCTTGGCAGGGACAGGGAACACTGAAGCTTTCTTT
-,TRBV7-7,TRBD1,TRBJ2-3,CASSPKGAPDSGDTQYF,TGTGCCAGCAGCCCGAAGGGGGCCCCTGATTCGGGAGATACGCAGTATTTT
-,TRBV6-1,-,TRBJ1-6,CASSGRQDSYNSPLHF,TGTGCCAGCAGTGGTAGACAGGACTCCTATAATTCACCCCTCCACTTT
-,TRBV29-1,TRBD2,TRBJ2-7,CSVRLAGYEQYF,TGCAGCGTACGACTAGCGGGCTACGAGCAGTACTTC
-,TRBV29-1,-,TRBJ1-1,CSVAATLEAFF,TGCAGCGTCGCTGCTACGCTAGAAGCTTTCTTT
-,TRBV10-3,-,TRBJ1-2,CAISELIGGSVGYTF,TGTGCCATCAGTGAGCTTATTGGGGGGTCTGTTGGCTACACCTTC
-,TRBV7-9,-,TRBJ2-1,CASSLGADEQFF,TGTGCCAGCAGCTTAGGGGCCGATGAGCAGTTCTTC
-,TRBV6-5,-,TRBJ2-5,CASSPPGYQETQYF,TGTGCCAGCAGTCCCCCAGGGTACCAAGAGACCCAGTACTTC
-,TRBV7-9,-,TRBJ1-5,CASSTTENQPQHF,TGTGCCAGCAGCACCACGGAGAATCAGCCCCAGCATTTT
-,TRBV19,-,TRBJ2-7,CASSYGPSSYEQYF,TGTGCCAGTAGTTACGGTCCTTCCTCCTACGAGCAGTACTTC
-,TRBV6-5,TRBD2,TRBJ2-3,CASSFPAGGLIDTQYF,TGTGCCAGCAGTTTCCCGGCGGGGGGCCTAATAGATACGCAGTATTTT
medium-sized,TRBV9,-,TRBJ2-1,CASSVQGNFYNEQFF,TGTGCCAGCAGCGTACAGGGAAACTTCTACAATGAGCAGTTCTTC
-,TRBV24-1,TRBD1,TRBJ2-2,CATSDPGTGDTGELFF,TGTGCCACCAGTGACCCAGGGACAGGGGACACCGGGGAGCTGTTTTTT
-,TRBV19,TRBD1,TRBJ1-2,CASSIGDRPYGYTF,TGTGCCAGTAGTATAGGGGACAGACCCTATGGCTACACCTTC
once,TRBV2,TRBD1,TRBJ2-5,CASRDRDRGVETQYF,TGTGCCAGCAGGGACCGGGACAGGGGGGTGGAGACCCAGTACTTC
-,TRBV29-1,-,TRBJ2-5,CSVDMTKGGTQYF,TGCAGCGTTGATATGACCAAAGGAGGGACCCAGTACTTC
-,TRBV28,-,TRBJ2-4,CASLFRQGPGGKNIQYF,TGTGCCAGCCTCTTTCGCCAGGGGCCGGGGGGAAAAAACATTCAGTACTTC
-,TRBV20-1,-,TRBJ2-7,CSALDSYEQYF,TGCAGTGCTCTAGACTCCTACGAGCAGTACTTC
-,TRBV7-2,-,TRBJ2-5,CASSPYWTETGETQYF,TGTGCCAGCAGCCCCTACTGGACAGAGACTGGAGAGACCCAGTACTTC
-,TRBV2,-,TRBJ2-3,CASGFSHASTDTQYF,TGTGCCAGCGGGTTTAGCCATGCTAGCACAGATACGCAGTATTTT
-,TRBV5-1,-,TRBJ2-3,CASSLEGLQRGTDTQYF,TGCGCCAGCAGCTTGGAGGGACTCCAGAGAGGCACAGATACGCAGTATTTT
-,TRBV7-2,TRBD1,TRBJ2-7,CASSSYKGARYYEQYF,TGTGCCAGCAGCTCCTATAAGGGGGCCCGTTACTACGAGCAGTACTTC
-,TRBV7-2,-,TRBJ2-3,CASSSLGGGGPDTQYF,TGTGCCAGCAGCTCCCTTGGGGGCGGGGGCCCAGATACGCAGTATTTT
-,TRBV2,TRBD1,TRBJ2-5,CASNRDRGVGETQYF,TGTGCCAGCAACCGGGACAGGGGGGTAGGGGAGACCCAGTACTTC
few,TRBV3-1/TRBV3-2,TRBD2,TRBJ2-7,CASSQWTSGTVQYF,TGTGCCAGCAGCCAATGGACTAGCGGGACTGTGCAGTACTTC
-,TRBV12-5,-,TRBJ2-1,CASALVASVPYNEQFF,TGTGCTAGTGCCCTGGTGGCTAGCGTTCCATACAATGAGCAGTTCTTC
-,TRBV11-2,-,TRBJ2-5,CASSGEETQYF,TGTGCCAGCTCGGGAGAAGAGACCCAGTACTTC
once,TRBV5-8,TRBD1,TRBJ2-6,CATRRTGVSGANVLTF,TGTGCCACCAGAAGGACAGGCGTCTCTGGGGCCAACGTCCTGACTTTC
-,TRBV30,-,TRBJ1-2,CAWRPGQLDGYTF,TGTGCCTGGAGGCCAGGACAGCTAGATGGCTACACCTTC
-,TRBV4-1,TRBD1,TRBJ1-2,CASSQESQGAFYGYTF,TGCGCCAGCAGCCAAGAATCCCAGGGGGCCTTCTATGGCTACACCTTC
-,TRBV11-2,TRBD1,TRBJ2-1,CASSLDNPGQGARNEQFF,TGTGCCAGCAGCTTAGACAACCCGGGACAGGGGGCGCGGAATGAGCAGTTCTTC
-,TRBV29-1,-,TRBJ2-5,CSVPLSGQETQYF,TGCAGCGTCCCCCTTAGCGGCCAAGAGACCCAGTACTTC
-,TRBV5-1,TRBD2,TRBJ2-1,CASSLDLAGGFNEQFF,TGCGCCAGCAGCTTGGATCTAGCGGGAGGGTTTAATGAGCAGTTCTTC
-,TRBV6-6,-,TRBJ1-5,CASSYSGTTNNQPQHF,TGTGCCAGCAGTTACTCTGGGACTACTAACAATCAGCCCCAGCATTTT
-,TRBV9,TRBD2,TRBJ2-3,CASSPTSGADTQYF,TGTGCCAGCAGCCCGACTAGCGGCGCAGATACGCAGTATTTT
-,TRBV7-2,-,TRBJ2-5,CASSISGEYQETQYF,TGTGCCAGCAGCATTAGCGGAGAGTACCAAGAGACCCAGTACTTC
-,TRBV7-2,-,TRBJ1-3,CASSASYSGNTIYF,TGTGCCAGCAGCGCCAGTTACTCTGGAAACACCATATATTTT
-,TRBV7-2,-,TRBJ1-5,CASSLGGVGNQPQHF,TGTGCCAGCAGCTTAGGGGGGGTAGGGAATCAGCCCCAGCATTTT